This paragraph reports one TCR beta chain. Its specificity is unknown. The record originates from a study of blood T cells in healthy people across ages. PCR was performed a second time for about 7 to 11 cycles using a sample-barcoded 5' primer and a J-beta primer mix. TCRdb redid the calling of the 5' RACE reads with MiXCR, one entry per CDR3 protein. The sample holds about 1.8 million distinct CDR3 sequences, 40% to 55% seen once. The CDR3 has 14 residues. Unmatched junction bases numbered 6, after V lost 6 bases and J lost 2 bases. Germline V CDR1 and CDR2: MGHDK, SYGVNS. Overall study findings and caveats: There were more naive CD4+ cells and higher diversity in long-lived donors than in aged donors.

What was sequenced was blood. This clonotype was sampled from a middle-aged woman in good health. The gene calls are TRBV25-1 and TRBJ1-1; TRBD1 matches at 7 bases. CDR3 residues: CASSWGQTNTEAFF. The CDR3 region has the DNA TGTGCCAGCAGCTGGGGACAGACCAACACTGAAGCTTTCTTT. The full variable domain, its missing parts supplied by reference TRBV25-1 and TRBJ1-1, is EADIYQTPRYLVIGTGKKITLECSQTMGHDKMYWYQQDPGMELHLIHYSYGVNSTEKGDLSSESTVSRIRTEHFPLTLESARPSHTSQYLCASSWGQTNTEAFFGQGTRLTVV.